Following are 8 T cell receptor beta chains from one sample sequenced in a study of blood T cell repertoires in COVID-19 (dated by TCRdb to 2018 to 2020). Libraries came from the immunoSEQ multiplex PCR assay. The immuneACCESS repertoire file appears here via TCRdb, limited to in-frame rearrangements. These files lack a portion of the clones; in checked studies, under half of the deficit traces to unresolved V genes, and the cause of the others is not known. This sample holds about 150,000 clones; 75% to 85% were observed only once. The top ten clones comprise 13% of the sample. The sequenced sample consisted of peripheral blood. The source of these receptors is a man aged 55 to 70 with active or convalescent COVID-19.

This clone was detected only once. V usage is TRBV7-8 and J usage is TRBJ1-1; possibly TRBD1 for D (6 bases). Trimming took 4 bases from V and 4 from J, leaving 10 bases between them. This CDR3 spans 13 amino acids. Germline V CDR1 and CDR2: SGHVS, FQNEAQ. The CDR3 sequence is CASSSRGGTEAFF. The CDR3 DNA reads as TGTGCCAGCAGCTCACGAGGGGGCACTGAAGCTTTCTTT.

The V gene is TRBV18, the J gene TRBJ2-2, with D possibly TRBD2 on 5 matching bases. Trimming pared 3 bases from V and 5 bases from J, leaving 10 bases between. The CDR3 is made up of 14 amino acids. Germline V CDR1 and CDR2: KGHSH, LQKENI. CDR3 in DNA: TGTGCCAGCTCACCTTTTCCGGGGACCGGGGAGCTGTTTTTT. This gives the protein CASSPFPGTGELFF.

The chain couples TRBV6-2 or TRBV6-3 to TRBJ2-5, with a possible D match to TRBD1 (5 bases). Germline V lookup: CDR1 MNHEY, CDR2 SVGEGT. The V end lost 6 bases, the J end lost 7 bases, and 21 bases lay between the germline ends. CDR3 length equals 15 residues. CDR3 in amino acids: CASSLQDPTQGTQYF. CDR3 DNA sequence: TGTGCCAGCAGCCTCCAGGACCCCACCCAGGGGACCCAGTACTTC.

This clone turned up a few times. The J gene is TRBJ2-7, the V gene TRBV27, with 7 bases aligning to TRBD2. In germline, CDR1 is MNHEY, CDR2 SMNVEV (reference sequence). This CDR3 comprises 12 residues. J was trimmed by 9 bases and V by 4 bases; bases with no gene match: 6. The DNA for the CDR3 is TGTGCCAGCAGTTCCAGCTGGGGGGGGCAGTACTTC. Residues: CASSSSWGGQYF.

This chain connects TRBV15 to TRBJ2-5, with TRBD2 matching over 9 bases. The CDR3 runs 15 residues. V was pared by 8 bases and J by 4 bases, with 11 bases of the junction left unmatched. The germline CDR1 and CDR2 sequences are LNHNV and YYDKDF (reference sequence). The CDR3 sequence is CATGWLAGVGETQYF. CDR3 nucleotides: TGTGCCACCGGGTGGTTAGCGGGAGTGGGAGAGACCCAGTACTTC.

The genes are TRBV15 and TRBJ1-5; possibly TRBD1 for D (6 bases). The CDR3 is 14 residues long. The germline gives CDR1 LNHNV, CDR2 YYDKDF (reference sequence). V was clipped by 1 base and J by 5 bases, with 9 bases between them. The CDR3 spells CATSRVSGDQPQHF. Here the CDR3 DNA reads TGTGCCACCAGCAGAGTCTCAGGGGATCAGCCCCAGCATTTT.

The CDR3 loop reads CASNAGRGEQYF. The CDR3 coding sequence is TGTGCCAGCAACGCAGGGCGTGGCGAGCAGTACTTC. V usage is TRBV2 and J usage is TRBJ2-7; tentatively, D is TRBD1 (5 bases). The ends were cut back, 7 bases at V and 6 bases at J, with 13 bases in the middle. CDR3 length equals 12 residues. Germline V gene sequence: CDR1 SNHLY, CDR2 FYNNEI.

This clone was detected only a few times. The chain carries TRBV28 and TRBJ1-2; TRBD1 might be the D (5 bases). The CDR3 has 13 residues. Germline V gene sequence: CDR1 MDHEN, CDR2 SYDVKM. The V end lost 5 bases, the J end lost 8 bases, and 15 bases lay between the germline ends. The CDR3, as DNA: TGTGCCAGCAGTCCCCCCAGGGATGGCGGCTACACCTTC. Translated: CASSPPRDGGYTF.